Each of the 9 T cell receptor beta chains below was sequenced from the same sample in a study of blood T cells in healthy people across ages. The second PCR ran roughly 6 to 12 cycles with a sample-barcoded 5' primer and J-beta primers. A single record per CDR3 protein comes from TCRdb applying MiXCR to the 5' RACE reads. The table has about a million distinct CDR3 sequences, roughly 51% seen once; the top ten hold about 20%. Sequenced material: blood. The source of these receptors is a woman in her sixties or seventies in good health.

The chain carries TRBV24-1 and TRBJ2-1; 16 positions agree with TRBD2. The CDR3 runs to 17 residues. Germline-derived CDR1 and CDR2 are KGHDR and SFDVKD. V lost 5 bases to trimming and J lost 9 bases; unmatched junction nucleotides: 9. This chain's CDR3 is CATSVAGTSGRAAEQFF. The CDR3 coding sequence is TGTGCCACCAGTGTAGCGGGGACTAGCGGGAGGGCAGCTGAGCAGTTCTTC.

The rearrangement uses TRBV28 and TRBJ2-7; 7 bases are shared with TRBD1. Germline CDR1 MDHEN, CDR2 SYDVKM. Trimming removed 6 bases from V and 2 bases from J; junction bases left unmatched: 13. CDR3 length equals 16 residues. The CDR3 here is CASRAGTEDITYEQYF. In nucleotides, the CDR3 is TGTGCCAGCAGGGCCGGGACAGAGGACATCACCTACGAGCAGTACTTC.

The genes are TRBV20-1 and TRBJ2-1; maybe TRBD2 (5 bases). The CDR3 contains 16 residues. The ends were cut back, 2 bases at V and 2 bases at J, with 16 bases in the middle. In germline, CDR1 is DFQATT, CDR2 SNEGSKA (reference sequence). In DNA form, the CDR3 reads TGCAGTGCTAGAAGCGGAGAGCGAACCACCTACAATGAGCAGTTCTTC. Translated, it gives CSARSGERTTYNEQFF.

The chain uses TRBV7-9 and TRBJ1-5; 9 bases agree with TRBD1. The germline V gene has CDR1 SEHNR and CDR2 FQNEAQ (reference sequence). The CDR3 loop spans 15 amino acids. Germline trimming cut 6 bases from V and 4 bases from J; bases unmatched to any gene: 7. CDR3 protein: CASSPGTGRNQPQHF. Here the CDR3 DNA reads TGTGCCAGCAGTCCCGGGACAGGGCGGAATCAGCCCCAGCATTTT.

This clonotype has only a few counts. This chain links TRBV25-1 with TRBJ1-1; tentative D call: TRBD1 (5 bases). Germline CDR1 reads MGHDK; CDR2 reads SYGVNS. This CDR3 is 15 amino acids long. V was pared by 3 bases and J by 5 bases, with 16 bases between. CDR3 in amino acids: CASSEIGDWKTEAFF. CDR3 DNA: TGTGCCAGCAGTGAGATTGGGGACTGGAAGACTGAAGCTTTCTTT.

This clonotype was observed a handful of times. The rearrangement uses TRBV20-1 and TRBJ2-1, with 11 positions matching TRBD2. Germline V gives CDR1 DFQATT, CDR2 SNEGSKA (reference sequence). This CDR3 is 17 amino acids long. J gave up 0 bases and V 1 base, and 5 bases lay outside the gene matches. In DNA form, the CDR3 reads TGCAGTGCTAGAGCCGGGACTAGCGGATTCTCCTACAATGAGCAGTTCTTC. Amino acid sequence: CSARAGTSGFSYNEQFF.

V gene TRBV4-1 combines with J gene TRBJ1-2; D perhaps matches TRBD1 (6 bases). This CDR3 has 13 amino acids. V was trimmed by 4 bases and J by 8 bases, leaving 14 bases between them. Germline V gives CDR1 MGHRA, CDR2 YSYEKL. The CDR3 region is CASSLRGNGGYTF. CDR3 nucleotide sequence: TGCGCCAGCAGCCTCAGGGGAAACGGGGGCTACACCTTC.

The chain employs TRBV20-1 and TRBJ2-7; the match to TRBD2 covers 8 bases. Per the germline V gene, CDR1 is DFQATT and CDR2 is SNEGSKA (reference sequence). The length of the CDR3 is 12 residues. The trim removed 8 bases at V and 7 bases at J, leaving 10 bases unmatched. This chain's CDR3 is CSSLAGGYEQYF. CDR3 sequence (DNA): TGCAGTAGCCTAGCGGGTGGATATGAGCAGTACTTC.

This clonotype has only a few counts. V is TRBV28 and J is TRBJ2-2; a possible D gene is TRBD1 (6 bases). V was clipped by 6 bases and J by 8 bases, with 16 bases between them. The length of the CDR3 is 14 residues. Germline V lookup: CDR1 MDHEN, CDR2 SYDVKM. In DNA form, the CDR3 reads TGTGCCAGCAGCCAGGGGCTTTCGACAGGGGAGCTGTTTTTT. Protein: CASSQGLSTGELFF.